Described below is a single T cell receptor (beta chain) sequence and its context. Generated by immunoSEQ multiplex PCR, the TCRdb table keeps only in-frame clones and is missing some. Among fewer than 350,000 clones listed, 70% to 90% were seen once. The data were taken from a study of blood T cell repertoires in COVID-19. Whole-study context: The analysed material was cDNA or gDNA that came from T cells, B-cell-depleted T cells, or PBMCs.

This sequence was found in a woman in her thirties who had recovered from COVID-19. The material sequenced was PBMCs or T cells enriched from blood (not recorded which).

In DNA, the CDR3 is TGTGCCAGCAGCGCGGGTTTGAACACTGAAGCTTTCTTT. It specifies CASSAGLNTEAFF. V is TRBV9 and J is TRBJ1-1; D is undetermined. CDR1 and CDR2 from the germline V gene are SGDLS and YYNGEE. The CDR3 extends over 13 amino acids. V was trimmed by 3 bases and J by 0 bases, leaving 6 bases between them.